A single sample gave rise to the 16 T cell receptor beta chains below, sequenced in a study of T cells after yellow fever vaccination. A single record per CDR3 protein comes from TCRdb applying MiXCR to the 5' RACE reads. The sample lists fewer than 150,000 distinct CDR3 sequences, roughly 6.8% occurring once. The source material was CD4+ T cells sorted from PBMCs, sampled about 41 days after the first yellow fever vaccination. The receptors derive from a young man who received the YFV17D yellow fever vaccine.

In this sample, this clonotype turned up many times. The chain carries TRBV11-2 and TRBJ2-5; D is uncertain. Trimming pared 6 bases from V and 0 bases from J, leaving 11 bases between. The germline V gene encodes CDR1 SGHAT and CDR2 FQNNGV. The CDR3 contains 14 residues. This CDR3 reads CASSPFGNQETQYF. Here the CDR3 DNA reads TGTGCCAGCAGTCCATTTGGCAACCAAGAGACCCAGTACTTC.

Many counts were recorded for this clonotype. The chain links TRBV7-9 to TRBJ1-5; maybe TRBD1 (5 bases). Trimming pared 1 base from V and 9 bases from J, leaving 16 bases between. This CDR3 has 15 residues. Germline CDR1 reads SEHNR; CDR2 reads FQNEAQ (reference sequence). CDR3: CASSLETGPQGPQHF. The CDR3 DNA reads TGTGCCAGCAGCTTAGAAACGGGGCCCCAAGGGCCCCAGCATTTT.

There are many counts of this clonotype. The CDR3 loop is CASSLDRSYNEQFF. CDR3 sequence (DNA): TGTGCCAGCTCACTGGACAGGTCCTACAATGAGCAGTTCTTC. The gene calls are TRBV27 and TRBJ2-1; the match to TRBD1 covers 7 bases. This CDR3 region has 14 residues. V lost 8 bases and J lost 1; bases outside the gene matches: 5. Per germline, CDR1 MNHEY and CDR2 SMNVEV (reference sequence).

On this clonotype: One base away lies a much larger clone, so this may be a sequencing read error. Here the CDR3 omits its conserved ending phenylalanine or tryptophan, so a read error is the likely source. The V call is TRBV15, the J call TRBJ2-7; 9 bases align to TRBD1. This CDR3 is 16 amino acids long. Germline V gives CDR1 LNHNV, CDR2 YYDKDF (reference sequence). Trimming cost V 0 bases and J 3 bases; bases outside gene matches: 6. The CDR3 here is CATSRDAGQGNYEQYL. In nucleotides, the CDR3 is TGTGCCACCAGCAGAGATGCGGGACAGGGAAACTACGAGCAGTACTTA.

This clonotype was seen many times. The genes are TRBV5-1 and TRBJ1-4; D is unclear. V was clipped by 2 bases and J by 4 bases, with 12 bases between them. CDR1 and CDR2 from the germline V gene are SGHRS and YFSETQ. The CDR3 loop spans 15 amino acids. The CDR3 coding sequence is TGCGCCAGCAGCTTAATTGCGGGGTTTAATGAAAAACTGTTTTTT. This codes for CASSLIAGFNEKLFF.

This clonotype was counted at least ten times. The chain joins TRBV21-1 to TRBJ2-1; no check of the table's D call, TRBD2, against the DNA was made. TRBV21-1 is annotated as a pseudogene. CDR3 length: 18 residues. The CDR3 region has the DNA TGTGCCAGCCCCGGGACTAGCGCAGCCCAACGGGCCTACAATGAGCAGTTCTTC. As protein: CASPGTSAAQRAYNEQFF.

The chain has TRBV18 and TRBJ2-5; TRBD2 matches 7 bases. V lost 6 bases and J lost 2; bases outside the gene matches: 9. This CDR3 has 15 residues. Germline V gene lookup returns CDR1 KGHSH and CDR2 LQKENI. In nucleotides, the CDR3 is TGTGCCAGCTCTACGACTAGCCCAATTCAAGAGACCCAGTACTTC. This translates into CASSTTSPIQETQYF. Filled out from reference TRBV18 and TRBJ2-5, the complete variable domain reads NAGVMQNPRHLVRRRGQEARLRCSPMKGHSHVYWYRQLPEEGLKFMVYLQKENIIDESGMPKERFSAEFPKEGPSILRIQQVVRGDSAAYFCASSTTSPIQETQYFGPGTRLLVL.

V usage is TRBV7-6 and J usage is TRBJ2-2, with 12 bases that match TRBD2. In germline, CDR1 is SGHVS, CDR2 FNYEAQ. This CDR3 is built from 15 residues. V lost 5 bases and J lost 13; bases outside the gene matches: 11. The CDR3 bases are TGTGCCAGCAGCCCCACTCACGGGACTAGCGGGCCGCTGTTTTTT. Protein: CASSPTHGTSGPLFF.

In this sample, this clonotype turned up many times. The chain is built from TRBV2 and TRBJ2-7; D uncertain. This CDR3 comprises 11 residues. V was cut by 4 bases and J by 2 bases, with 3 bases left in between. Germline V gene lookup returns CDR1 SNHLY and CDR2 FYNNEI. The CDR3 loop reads CASSGAYEQYF. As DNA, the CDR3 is TGTGCCAGCAGTGGCGCCTACGAGCAGTACTTC.

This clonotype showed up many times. CDR3 in amino acids: CASSTGLAGAKQETQYF. Here the CDR3 DNA reads TGTGCCAGCAGCACGGGACTAGCGGGGGCGAAACAAGAGACCCAGTACTTC. The chain couples TRBV7-2 to TRBJ2-5, with 14 bases matching TRBD2. Germline-derived CDR1 and CDR2 are SGHTA and FQGNSA. CDR3 length: 17 amino acids. J was trimmed by 2 bases and V by 5 bases; bases with no gene match: 7.

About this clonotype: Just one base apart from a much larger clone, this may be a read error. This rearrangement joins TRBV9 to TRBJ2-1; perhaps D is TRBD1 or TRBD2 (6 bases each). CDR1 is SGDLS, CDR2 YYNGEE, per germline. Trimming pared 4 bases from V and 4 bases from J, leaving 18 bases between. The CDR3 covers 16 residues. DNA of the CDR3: TGTGCCAGCAGCCAGGGGAGGCGGTGGCGATACAATGAGCAGTTCTTC. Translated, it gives CASSQGRRWRYNEQFF.

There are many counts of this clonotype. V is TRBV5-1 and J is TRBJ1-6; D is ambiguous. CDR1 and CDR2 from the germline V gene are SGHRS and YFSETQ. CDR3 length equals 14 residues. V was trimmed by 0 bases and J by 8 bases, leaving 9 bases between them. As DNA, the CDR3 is TGCGCCAGCAGCTTGGACAGCGGGGATTCACCCCTCCACTTT. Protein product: CASSLDSGDSPLHF.

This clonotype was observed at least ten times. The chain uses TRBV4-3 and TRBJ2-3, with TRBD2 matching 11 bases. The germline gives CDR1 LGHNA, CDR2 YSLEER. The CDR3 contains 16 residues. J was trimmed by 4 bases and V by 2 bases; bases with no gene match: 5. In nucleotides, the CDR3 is TGCGCCAGCAGCCAAAATAGCGGGGGGGTTGCAGATACGCAGTATTTT. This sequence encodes CASSQNSGGVADTQYF.

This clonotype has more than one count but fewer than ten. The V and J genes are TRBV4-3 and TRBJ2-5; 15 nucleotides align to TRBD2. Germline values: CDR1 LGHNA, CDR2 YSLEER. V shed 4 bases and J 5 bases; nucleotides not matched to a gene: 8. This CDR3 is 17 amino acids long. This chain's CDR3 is CASSRRTSGGAGETQYF. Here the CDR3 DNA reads TGCGCCAGCAGCCGACGGACTAGCGGGGGGGCGGGGGAGACCCAGTACTTC.

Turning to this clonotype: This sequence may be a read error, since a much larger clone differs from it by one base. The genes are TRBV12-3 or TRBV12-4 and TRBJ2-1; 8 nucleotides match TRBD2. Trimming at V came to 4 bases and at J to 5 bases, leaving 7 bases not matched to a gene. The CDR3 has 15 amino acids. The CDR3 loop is CASSWGLVGDNEQFF. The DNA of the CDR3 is TGTGCCAGCAGTTGGGGACTAGTGGGGGACAATGAGCAGTTCTTC.

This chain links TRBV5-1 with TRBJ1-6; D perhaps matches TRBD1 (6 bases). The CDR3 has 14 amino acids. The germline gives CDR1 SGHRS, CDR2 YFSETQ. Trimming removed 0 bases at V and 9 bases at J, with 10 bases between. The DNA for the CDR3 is TGCGCCAGCAGCTTGGAGGGGGTAGTTTCACCCCTCCACTTT. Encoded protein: CASSLEGVVSPLHF. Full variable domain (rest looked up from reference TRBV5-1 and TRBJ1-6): KAGVTQTPRYLIKTRGQQVTLSCSPISGHRSVSWYQQTPGQGLQFLFEYFSETQRNKGNFPGRFSGRQFSNSRSEMNVSTLELGDSALYLCASSLEGVVSPLHFGNGTRLTVT.